The present TCR beta chain was sequenced within a study of blood T cell repertoires in COVID-19. Assay used: immunoSEQ multiplex PCR; TCRdb lists only in-frame clones, some missing. Here the sample spans about 170,000 clones, around 67% being singletons. The origin of this receptor is a woman of 80 years or more with acute or convalescent COVID-19. Specimen: peripheral blood.

The CDR3 spells CASSPRGTSGTNTGELFF. In nucleotides, the CDR3 is TGTGCCAGCTCACCCAGAGGGACTAGCGGGACGAACACCGGGGAGCTGTTTTTT. The chain employs TRBV18 and TRBJ2-2; 13 bases match TRBD2. From germline, CDR1 is KGHSH and CDR2 LQKENI. The CDR3 contains 18 residues. V dropped 3 bases and J dropped 0; count of bases not matched to a gene: 4.